The T cell receptor beta chain under discussion was sequenced for a study of T-cell reconstitution after alpha-beta-depleted transplantation in children. The library targeted TCRbeta and was prepared with unique molecular identifiers. TCRdb passed the PCR reads through MiXCR, listing each CDR3 protein once. This table has about 72,000 distinct CDR3 sequences, about 7% appearing once. Trimming took off 4 bases at V and 5 bases at J, with 25 bases between the two ends. CDR1 is SGDLS, CDR2 YYNGEE, per germline. The CDR3 is made up of 18 amino acids. In its sample, this clonotype was seen many times. This clonotype was sampled from a human donor who donated a stem cell graft to a child with acute lymphoblastic leukemia. Sequences were derived from PBMCs from the stem cell graft donor, sampled from the stem cell graft. This chain links TRBV9 with TRBJ2-1, with D perhaps given as TRBD1 or TRBD2 (6 bases each). The CDR3 DNA reads TGTGCCAGCAGCATCCTCCCGCTGGGGGGCAGGGCTCACAATGAGCAGTTCTTC. It is translated as CASSILPLGGRAHNEQFF.